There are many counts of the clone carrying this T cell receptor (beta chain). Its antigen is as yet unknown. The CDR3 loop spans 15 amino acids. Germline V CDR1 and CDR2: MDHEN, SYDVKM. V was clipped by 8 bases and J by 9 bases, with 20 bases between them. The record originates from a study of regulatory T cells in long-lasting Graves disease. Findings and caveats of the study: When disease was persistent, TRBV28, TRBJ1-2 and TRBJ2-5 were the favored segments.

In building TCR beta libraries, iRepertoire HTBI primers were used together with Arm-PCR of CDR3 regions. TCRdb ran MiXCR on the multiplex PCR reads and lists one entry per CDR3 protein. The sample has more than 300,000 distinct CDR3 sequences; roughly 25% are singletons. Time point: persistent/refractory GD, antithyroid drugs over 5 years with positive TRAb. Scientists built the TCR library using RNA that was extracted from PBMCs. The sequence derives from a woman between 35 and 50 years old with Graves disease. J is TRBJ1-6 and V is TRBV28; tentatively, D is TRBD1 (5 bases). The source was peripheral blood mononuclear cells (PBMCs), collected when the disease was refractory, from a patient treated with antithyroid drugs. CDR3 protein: CASDRPWPGGSPLHF. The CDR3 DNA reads TGTGCCAGCGACCGTCCTTGGCCCGGGGGTTCACCCCTCCACTTT.